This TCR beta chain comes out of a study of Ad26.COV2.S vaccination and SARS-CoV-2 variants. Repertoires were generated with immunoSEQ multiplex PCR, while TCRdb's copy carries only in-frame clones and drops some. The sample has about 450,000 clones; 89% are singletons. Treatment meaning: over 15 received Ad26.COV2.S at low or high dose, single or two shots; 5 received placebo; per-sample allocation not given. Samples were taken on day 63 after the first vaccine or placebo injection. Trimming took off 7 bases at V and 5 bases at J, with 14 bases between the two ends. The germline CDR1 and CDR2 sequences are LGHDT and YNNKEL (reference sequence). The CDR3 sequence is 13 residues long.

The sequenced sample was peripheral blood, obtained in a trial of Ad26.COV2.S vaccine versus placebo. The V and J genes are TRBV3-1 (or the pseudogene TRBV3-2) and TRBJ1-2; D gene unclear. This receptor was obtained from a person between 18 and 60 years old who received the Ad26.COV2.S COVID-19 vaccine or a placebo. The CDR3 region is CASTGLLGYGYTF. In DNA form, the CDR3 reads TGTGCCAGCACCGGACTGCTTGGGTATGGCTACACCTTC.